Below are 26 T cell receptor beta chains sequenced from a single sample in a study of regulatory T cells in long-lasting Graves disease (dated by TCRdb to the early 2020s). This specimen's time point label, per the study, means: newly diagnosed GD, antithyroid drugs for less than 3 months. For both TCR sequencing and RNA sequencing, RNA was extracted from PBMCs in TRIzol. Libraries came from multiplex PCR. The instrument was an Illumina HiSeq 4000. TCR beta libraries were built with iRepertoire HTBI primers and Arm-PCR amplification of CDR3 regions. TCRdb's own reprocessing of the public reads used fastp at Q25 and MiXCR and kept productive beta chains. Each entry is one CDR3 protein sequence, shown with its most common DNA and genes. Here the sample has 400,000 to 550,000 distinct CDR3 sequences; roughly 15% occur a single time. In total, the top ten clones hold over 8.5% of the sample. This same sample was also part of a study on T cells in Graves' hyperthyroidism and ophthalmopathy.

Material: peripheral blood mononuclear cells (PBMCs), obtained at new diagnosis, from a patient treated with antithyroid drugs. Source of these receptors: a woman aged 30 to 39 with Graves disease. Donor details come from another sample of the same person, matched by shared clones.

The table lists this clonotype with many counts. The rearrangement joins TRBV27 to TRBJ2-7; weak D call: TRBD1 (5 bases). The CDR3 contains 13 residues. Germline CDR1 reads MNHEY; CDR2 reads SMNVEV (reference sequence). V shed 5 bases and J shed 5 bases, with 13 bases lying between them. The CDR3 protein is CASSRRQSHEQYF. CDR3 nucleotide sequence: TGTGCCAGCAGTAGACGACAGTCCCACGAGCAGTACTTC.

This clonotype was observed many times. The J gene is TRBJ2-7, the V gene TRBV5-1; D unresolved. This CDR3 has 15 amino acids. Trimming shortened V by 4 bases and J by 1 base, and 15 bases separated the two germline ends. Germline V lookup: CDR1 SGHRS, CDR2 YFSETQ. As DNA, the CDR3 is TGCGCCAGCAGCAGGGAAGCGTCCCAGTCCTACGAGCAGTACTTC. Encoded protein: CASSREASQSYEQYF.

This clonotype was picked up many times. The gene calls are TRBV5-1 and TRBJ2-7; TRBD2 matches 14 bases. Germline loops: CDR1 SGHRS, CDR2 YFSETQ. This CDR3 is built from 14 residues. J lost 6 bases, V lost 6 bases, and 5 bases had no gene match. This CDR3 reads CASKGLAGESEQYF. CDR3 DNA: TGCGCCAGCAAGGGACTAGCGGGAGAGAGCGAGCAGTACTTC.

In regard to this clonotype: The likely explanation is a read error, given a far larger clone one base away. The chain is built from TRBV11-2 and TRBJ2-1; the D call may be TRBD1 or TRBD2 (5 bases each). Per germline, CDR1 SGHAT and CDR2 FQNNGV. V lost 3 bases, J lost 3 bases, and 18 bases lay in between. The CDR3 contains 17 residues. This chain's CDR3 is CASSLPLWGKVYNEQFF. CDR3 DNA: TGTGCCAGCAGCTTGCCCTTGTGGGGGAAGGTCTACAATGAGCAGTTCTTC.

This clonotype was picked up many times. The gene calls are TRBV10-2 and TRBJ2-7; D unresolved. Germline loops: CDR1 WSHSY, CDR2 SAAADI. The CDR3 runs 13 residues. Trimming shortened V by 0 bases and J by 5 bases, and 8 bases separated the two germline ends. CDR3 sequence: CASSESGPDEQYF. The CDR3 DNA sequence: TGCGCCAGCAGTGAGTCAGGGCCGGACGAGCAGTACTTC.

Remarks on this clonotype: A much larger clone differs by one base, so this may be a read error. The V gene is TRBV27, the J gene TRBJ2-7, with 9 nucleotides matching TRBD2. CDR1 MNHEY and CDR2 SMNVEV come from the germline V gene (reference sequence). This CDR3 comprises 15 residues. V trimming: 5 bases; J trimming: 6 bases; junction bases outside the gene matches: 11. This CDR3 reads CASSPLAGIPFEQYF. The DNA for the CDR3 is TGTGCCAGCAGTCCCCTAGCGGGAATTCCTTTCGAGCAGTACTTC.

Many counts were recorded for this clonotype. The rearrangement links TRBV27 to TRBJ1-5; D remains unclear. Germline V gene sequence: CDR1 MNHEY, CDR2 SMNVEV (reference sequence). V was pared by 4 bases and J by 5 bases, with 18 bases between. The CDR3 length is 16 residues. CDR3 sequence reads: CASSSQIPSPDQPQHF. In DNA, the CDR3 is TGTGCCAGCAGTTCCCAGATACCGTCTCCTGATCAGCCCCAGCATTTT.

The table lists this clonotype with many counts. This chain links TRBV20-1 with TRBJ1-5; D call uncertain. The V gene's germline CDR1 is DFQATT and CDR2 SNEGSKA (reference sequence). The CDR3 sequence is 13 residues long. The V and J ends lost 1 base and 4 bases respectively, with 8 bases between them. CDR3 sequence (DNA): TGCAGTGCTAGAGTGCGGGGTAATCAGCCCCAGCATTTT. Its translation is CSARVRGNQPQHF.

This clonotype was counted ten times or more. The CDR3 DNA sequence: TGTGCCAGCACTCAGGGGACAGGCAGATTCTATGGCTACACCTTC. Encoded protein: CASTQGTGRFYGYTF. The chain has TRBV9 and TRBJ1-2; TRBD1 matches 8 bases. Germline CDR1 reads SGDLS; CDR2 reads YYNGEE. V was clipped by 6 bases and J by 4 bases; unmatched bases: 11. This CDR3 has 15 residues.

Concerning this clonotype: This likely reflects a read error, since a far larger clone is one base away. The chain is built from TRBV28 and TRBJ2-4; possibly TRBD1 or TRBD2 for D (5 bases each). Germline loops: CDR1 MDHEN, CDR2 SYDVKM. CDR3 length: 14 amino acids. Written as DNA, the CDR3 is TGTGCCAGCAGTTTGGATACGGGGCTGAGTGAGCTGTTCTTC. This codes for CASSLDTGLSELFF.

The chain carries TRBV5-4 and TRBJ2-5; 9 nucleotides agree with TRBD2. The CDR3 totals 16 residues. After removal of 3 bases from V and 3 bases from J, the junction contained 9 bases not matched to a gene. CDR1 is SGHNT, CDR2 YYREEE, per germline (reference sequence). The CDR3 sequence: CASSSQREAVEETQYF. Written as DNA, the CDR3 is TGTGCCAGCAGCTCTCAGCGGGAGGCGGTTGAAGAGACCCAGTACTTC.

V usage is TRBV13 and J usage is TRBJ2-2, with D hard to call. Between the trimmed V and J ends, which lost 5 bases and 2 bases, there was a span of 12 bases. Germline CDR1 and CDR2: PRHDT and FYEKMQ (reference sequence). The CDR3 totals 15 residues. CDR3 residues: CASSNRVSNTGELFF. The CDR3 DNA sequence: TGTGCCAGCAGCAACCGGGTCTCTAACACCGGGGAGCTGTTTTTT.

This clonotype was detected many times. This chain uses TRBV18 with TRBJ1-1; possibly TRBD1 for D (6 bases). Trimming pared 2 bases from V and 3 bases from J, leaving 10 bases between. CDR1 is KGHSH and CDR2 is LQKENI in the germline V gene. The length of the CDR3 is 14 residues. The CDR3 nucleotides read TGTGCCAGCTCACCATCCACAGGGCACACTGAAGCTTTCTTT. Translated, it gives CASSPSTGHTEAFF.

The chain is built from TRBV20-1 and TRBJ1-4, with 8 bases lining up with TRBD1. V trimming: 6 bases; J trimming: 6 bases; junction bases outside the gene matches: 12. CDR1 is DFQATT and CDR2 is SNEGSKA in the germline V gene (reference sequence). CDR3 length: 15 residues. This chain's CDR3 is CSALEEQGADEKLFF. The CDR3 bases are TGCAGTGCCCTGGAGGAGCAGGGGGCTGATGAAAAACTGTTTTTT.

This clonotype occurred many times. The chain joins TRBV2 to TRBJ2-3; TRBD2 matches 11 bases. Germline CDR1 SNHLY, CDR2 FYNNEI. There are 14 residues in the CDR3. Unmatched junction bases numbered 6, after V lost 6 bases and J lost 7 bases. This CDR3 is CASRLAGGPNTQYF. The DNA of the CDR3 is TGTGCCAGCAGGTTAGCGGGAGGGCCAAATACGCAGTATTTT.

This clonotype was observed at least ten times. The V and J genes are TRBV11-2 and TRBJ2-7; TRBD1 matches at 10 bases. The trim removed 0 bases at V and 1 base at J, leaving 12 bases unmatched. This CDR3 is built from 19 residues. Germline V lookup: CDR1 SGHAT, CDR2 FQNNGV. CDR3 residues: CASSLEWPMGDRGSYEQYF. CDR3 nucleotide sequence: TGTGCCAGCAGCTTAGAATGGCCGATGGGGGACAGGGGTTCCTACGAGCAGTACTTC. The full variable domain, in which reference TRBV11-2 and TRBJ2-7 provide the parts outside the CDR3, is EAGVAQSPRYKIIEKRQSVAFWCNPISGHATLYWYQQILGQGPKLLIQFQNNGVVDDSQLPKDRFSAERLKGVDSTLKIQPAKLEDSAVYLCASSLEWPMGDRGSYEQYFGPGTRLTVT.

This clonotype has a count of ten or more. V and J are TRBV28 and TRBJ2-7; 10 positions match TRBD1. Germline trimming cut 3 bases from V and 4 bases from J; bases unmatched to any gene: 3. The CDR3 covers 14 residues. CDR1 is MDHEN, CDR2 SYDVKM, per germline. CDR3 sequence: CASSFGQGDYEQYF. The CDR3 DNA sequence: TGTGCCAGCAGTTTCGGACAGGGGGATTACGAGCAGTACTTC.

This clonotype appeared many times. The V gene is TRBV20-1, the J gene TRBJ2-7; TRBD2 is a possible D gene (6 bases). This CDR3 region has 14 residues. From germline, CDR1 is DFQATT and CDR2 SNEGSKA (reference sequence). V lost 3 bases and J lost 5, with 17 bases in between. CDR3 amino acids: CSARSPGLGHEQYF. The CDR3 nucleotides read TGCAGTGCTAGGAGCCCGGGACTTGGCCACGAGCAGTACTTC.

V gene TRBV15 combines with J gene TRBJ2-7; 13 bases align to TRBD2. J gave up 0 bases and V 5 bases, and 7 bases lay outside the gene matches. CDR3 length: 17 residues. Germline V lookup: CDR1 LNHNV, CDR2 YYDKDF (reference sequence). CDR3 region: CATSGGTSGISSYEQYF. The CDR3 bases are TGTGCCACCAGCGGGGGGACTAGCGGGATAAGCTCCTACGAGCAGTACTTC. The entire variable domain, with the rest obtained from reference TRBV15 and TRBJ2-7, is as follows: DAMVIQNPRYQVTQFGKPVTLSCSQTLNHNVMYWYQQKSSQAPKLLFHYYDKDFNNEADTPDNFQSRRPNTSFCFLDIRSPGLGDTAMYLCATSGGTSGISSYEQYFGPGTRLTVT.

This clonotype was seen many times. The rearrangement joins TRBV28 to TRBJ1-4, with TRBD1 matching over 8 bases. V shed 8 bases, J shed 8 bases, and the junction held 10 bases outside the gene matches. CDR3 length equals 14 residues. CDR1 MDHEN and CDR2 SYDVKM come from the germline V gene. The chain's CDR3 is CASLRQGIREKLFF. In nucleotides, the CDR3 is TGTGCCAGCCTACGACAGGGGATACGAGAAAAACTGTTTTTT.

This clonotype was seen ten or more times. DNA for the CDR3: TGTGCCAGCAGTTTTAGCACAGCGTACAATGAAAAACTGTTTTTT. Protein: CASSFSTAYNEKLFF. This chain uses TRBV12-3 or TRBV12-4 with TRBJ1-4; no clear D gene. This CDR3 spans 15 amino acids. V gave up 3 bases and J gave up 5 bases, with 13 bases separating them.

This clonotype was detected only a few times. The genes are TRBV4-1 and TRBJ1-2; no clear D gene. V was pared by 5 bases and J by 6 bases, with 13 bases between. The length of the CDR3 is 13 residues. Germline CDR1 reads MGHRA; CDR2 reads YSYEKL. The CDR3, as DNA: TGCGCCAGCAGCGGCAGGTGGTTTGATGGCTACACCTTC. Protein: CASSGRWFDGYTF.

The V gene is TRBV5-1, the J gene TRBJ2-5; the D gene is possibly TRBD2 (6 bases). The CDR3 runs to 15 residues. Germline V gives CDR1 SGHRS, CDR2 YFSETQ. V was clipped by 1 base and J by 1 base, with 11 bases between them. The CDR3 coding sequence is TGCGCCAGCAGCTTGTTTAGCGGACTCCAAGAGACCCAGTACTTC. This sequence encodes CASSLFSGLQETQYF.

This clonotype has just a few counts. The V and J genes are TRBV20-1 and TRBJ2-1, with TRBD2 identical over 11 bases. Germline values: CDR1 DFQATT, CDR2 SNEGSKA (reference sequence). The CDR3 loop spans 16 amino acids. V gave up 3 bases and J gave up 7 bases; unmatched junction bases: 11. In nucleotides, the CDR3 is TGCAGTGCTAGGGAGACTAGCGGGGCGCGTGTAAATGAGCAGTTCTTC. It specifies CSARETSGARVNEQFF.

Notes on this clonotype: No conserved phenylalanine or tryptophan is present at the end of the CDR3, so a read error is the likely explanation. The chain joins TRBV6-2 or TRBV6-3 to TRBJ1-1; 7 nucleotides match TRBD1. Germline V gives CDR1 MNHEY, CDR2 SVGEGT. There are 12 residues in the CDR3. The J segment lost 8 bases and the V segment lost 6 bases, leaving 6 bases of the junction unmatched. CDR3 DNA: TGTGCCAGCAGATACGGGACAGCCGAAGCTTTCTCT. This sequence encodes CASRYGTAEAFS.

J is TRBJ2-7 and V is TRBV11-2, with no clear D. The CDR3 consists of 17 residues. The germline V gene encodes CDR1 SGHAT and CDR2 FQNNGV. V was pared by 3 bases and J by 5 bases, with 23 bases between. CDR3 protein: CASSFVFVDESRDEQYF. The CDR3 DNA reads TGTGCCAGCAGCTTTGTTTTTGTCGACGAGAGCCGGGACGAGCAGTACTTC.